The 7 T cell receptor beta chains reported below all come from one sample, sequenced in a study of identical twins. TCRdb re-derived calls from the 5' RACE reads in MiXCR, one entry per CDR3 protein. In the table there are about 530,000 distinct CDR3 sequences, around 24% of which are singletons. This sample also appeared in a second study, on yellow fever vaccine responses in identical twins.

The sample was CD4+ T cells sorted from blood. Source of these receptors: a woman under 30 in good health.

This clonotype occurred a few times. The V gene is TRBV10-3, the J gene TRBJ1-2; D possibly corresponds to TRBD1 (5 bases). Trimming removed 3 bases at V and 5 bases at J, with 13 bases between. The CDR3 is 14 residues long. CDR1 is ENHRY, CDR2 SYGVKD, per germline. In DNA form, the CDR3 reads TGTGCCATCAGTGAAGACCCGGGACTTTATGGCTACACCTTC. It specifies CAISEDPGLYGYTF.

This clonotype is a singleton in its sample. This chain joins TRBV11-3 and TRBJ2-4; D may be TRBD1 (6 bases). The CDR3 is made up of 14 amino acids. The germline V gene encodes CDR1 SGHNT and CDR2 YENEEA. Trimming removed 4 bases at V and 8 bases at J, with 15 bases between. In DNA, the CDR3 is TGTGCCAGCAGCTCCGTCAGGGGCTCGGACATTCAGTACTTC. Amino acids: CASSSVRGSDIQYF.

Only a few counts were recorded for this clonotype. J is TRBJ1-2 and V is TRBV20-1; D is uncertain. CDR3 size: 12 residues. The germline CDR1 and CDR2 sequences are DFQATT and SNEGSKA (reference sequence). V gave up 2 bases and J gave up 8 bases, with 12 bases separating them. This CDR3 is CSARPGSLGYTF. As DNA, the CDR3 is TGCAGTGCTAGACCCGGCAGCCTCGGCTACACCTTC.

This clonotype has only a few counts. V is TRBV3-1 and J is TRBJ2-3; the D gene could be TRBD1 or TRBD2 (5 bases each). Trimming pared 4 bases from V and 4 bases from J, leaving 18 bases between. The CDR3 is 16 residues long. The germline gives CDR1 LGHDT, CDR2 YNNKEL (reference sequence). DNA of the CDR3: TGTGCCAGCAGCCGCCCTCTGAGGGGAGCGGCAGATACGCAGTATTTT. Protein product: CASSRPLRGAADTQYF.

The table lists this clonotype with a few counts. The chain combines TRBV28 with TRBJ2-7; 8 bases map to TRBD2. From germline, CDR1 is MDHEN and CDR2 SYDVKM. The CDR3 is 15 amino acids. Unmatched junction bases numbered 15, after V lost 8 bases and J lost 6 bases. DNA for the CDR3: TGTGCCAGCTCCGGTAGCGGGATAAAGGTCCGCGAGCAGTACTTC. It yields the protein CASSGSGIKVREQYF.

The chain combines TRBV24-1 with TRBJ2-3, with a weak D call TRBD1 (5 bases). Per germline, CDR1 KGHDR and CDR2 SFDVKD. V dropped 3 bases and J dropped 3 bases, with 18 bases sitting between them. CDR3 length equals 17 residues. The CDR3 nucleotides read TGTGCCACCAGTGATCCAACTGGGCCCAAGGGGACAGATACGCAGTATTTT. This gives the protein CATSDPTGPKGTDTQYF.

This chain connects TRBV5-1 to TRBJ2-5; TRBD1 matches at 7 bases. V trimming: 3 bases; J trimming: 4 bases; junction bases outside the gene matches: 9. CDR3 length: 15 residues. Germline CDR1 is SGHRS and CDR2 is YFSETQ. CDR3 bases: TGCGCCAGCAGCTATAGACAGGGTAGTCGAGAGACCCAGTACTTC. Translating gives CASSYRQGSRETQYF.